A single sample is the source of the 2 T cell receptor beta chains below, sequenced in a study of blood T cell repertoires in COVID-19. The assay was immunoSEQ multiplex PCR, and TCRdb's table has in-frame clones only and misses some. This sample yields hundreds of thousands of clones, of which around 84% are seen a single time; about 1.6% belongs to the top ten. Sequenced sample: PBMCs or T cells enriched from blood (not recorded which). These receptors were obtained from a woman between 45 and 65 years old who had recovered from COVID-19.

V gene TRBV25-1 combines with J gene TRBJ1-1; maybe TRBD1 (6 bases). This CDR3 comprises 13 residues. The germline gives CDR1 MGHDK, CDR2 SYGVNS. The ends were cut back, 6 bases at V and 4 bases at J, with 12 bases in the middle. The CDR3 protein is CASSYTGLTEAFF. CDR3 nucleotides: TGTGCCAGCAGCTATACAGGGCTCACTGAAGCTTTCTTT.

The V and J genes are TRBV9 and TRBJ2-3, with TRBD2 matching 8 bases. The CDR3 length is 16 residues. The V gene's germline CDR1 is SGDLS and CDR2 YYNGEE. Trimming at V came to 4 bases and at J to 4 bases, leaving 11 bases not matched to a gene. DNA of the CDR3: TGTGCCAGCAGCCTTAGCGGGGTCCCCGTCGCAGATACGCAGTATTTT. Translation: CASSLSGVPVADTQYF.